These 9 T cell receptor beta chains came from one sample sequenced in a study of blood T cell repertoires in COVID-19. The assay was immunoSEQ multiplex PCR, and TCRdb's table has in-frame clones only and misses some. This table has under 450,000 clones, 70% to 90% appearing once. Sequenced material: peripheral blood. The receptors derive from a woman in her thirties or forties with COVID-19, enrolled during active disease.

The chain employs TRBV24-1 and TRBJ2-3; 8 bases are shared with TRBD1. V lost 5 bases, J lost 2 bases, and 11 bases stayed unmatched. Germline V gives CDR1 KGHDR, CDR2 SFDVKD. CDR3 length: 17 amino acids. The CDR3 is CATSGPAGQGFTDTQYF. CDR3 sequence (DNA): TGTGCCACCAGTGGTCCTGCTGGACAGGGATTCACAGATACGCAGTATTTT.

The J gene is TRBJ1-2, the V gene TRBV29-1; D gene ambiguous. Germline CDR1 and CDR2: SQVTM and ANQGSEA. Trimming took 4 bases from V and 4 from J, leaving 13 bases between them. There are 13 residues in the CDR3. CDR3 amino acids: CSVVRDLPYGYTF. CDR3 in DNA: TGCAGCGTTGTCCGGGATTTGCCCTATGGCTACACCTTC.

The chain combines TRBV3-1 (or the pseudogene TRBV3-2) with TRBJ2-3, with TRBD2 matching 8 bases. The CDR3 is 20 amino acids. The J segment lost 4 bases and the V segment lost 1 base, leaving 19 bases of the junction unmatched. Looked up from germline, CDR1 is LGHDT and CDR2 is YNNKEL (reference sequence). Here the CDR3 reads CASSQVTFLVGGAESDTQYF. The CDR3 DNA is TGTGCCAGCAGCCAAGTAACTTTTCTGGTCGGGGGGGCCGAATCAGATACGCAGTATTTT.

The CDR3 is CASSAGTGVPEKLFF. CDR3 DNA: TGTGCCAGCAGCGCGGGGACAGGGGTCCCAGAAAAACTGTTTTTT. V is TRBV9 and J is TRBJ1-4, with TRBD1 matching over 10 bases. The CDR3 sequence is 15 residues long. After removal of 3 bases from V and 8 bases from J, the junction contained 7 bases not matched to a gene. The germline V gene encodes CDR1 SGDLS and CDR2 YYNGEE. Full variable domain (outside the CDR3, taken from reference TRBV9 and TRBJ1-4): DSGVTQTPKHLITATGQRVTLRCSPRSGDLSVYWYQQSLDQGLQFLIQYYNGEERAKGNILERFSAQQFPDLHSELNLSSLELGDSALYFCASSAGTGVPEKLFFGSGTQLSVL.

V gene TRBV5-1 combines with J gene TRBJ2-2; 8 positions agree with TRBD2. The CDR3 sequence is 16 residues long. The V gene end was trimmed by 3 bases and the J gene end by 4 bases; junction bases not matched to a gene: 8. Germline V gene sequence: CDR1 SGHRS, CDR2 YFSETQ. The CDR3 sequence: CASSSLVSGSTGELFF. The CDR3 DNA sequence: TGCGCCAGCAGCTCCCTCGTGAGCGGGAGCACCGGGGAGCTGTTTTTT.

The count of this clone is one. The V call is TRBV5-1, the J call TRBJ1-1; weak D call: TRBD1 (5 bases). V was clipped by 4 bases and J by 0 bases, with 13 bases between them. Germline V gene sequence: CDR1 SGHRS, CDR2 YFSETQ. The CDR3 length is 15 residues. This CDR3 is CASSRGRTMNTEAFF. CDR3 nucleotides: TGCGCCAGCAGCCGTGGACGGACAATGAACACTGAAGCTTTCTTT.

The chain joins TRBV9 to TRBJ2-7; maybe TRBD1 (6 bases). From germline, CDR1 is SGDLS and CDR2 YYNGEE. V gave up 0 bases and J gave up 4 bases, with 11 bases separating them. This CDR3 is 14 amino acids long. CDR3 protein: CASSVAARGYEQYF. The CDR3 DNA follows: TGTGCCAGCAGCGTAGCTGCCAGGGGATACGAGCAGTACTTC. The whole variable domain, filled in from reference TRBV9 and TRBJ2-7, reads DSGVTQTPKHLITATGQRVTLRCSPRSGDLSVYWYQQSLDQGLQFLIQYYNGEERAKGNILERFSAQQFPDLHSELNLSSLELGDSALYFCASSVAARGYEQYFGPGTRLTVT.

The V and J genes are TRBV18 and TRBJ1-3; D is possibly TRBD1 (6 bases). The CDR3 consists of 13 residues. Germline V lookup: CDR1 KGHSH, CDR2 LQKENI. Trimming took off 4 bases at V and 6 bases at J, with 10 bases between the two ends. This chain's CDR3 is CASSLNRENTIYF. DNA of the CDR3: TGTGCCAGCTCACTGAACAGGGAAAACACCATATATTTT.

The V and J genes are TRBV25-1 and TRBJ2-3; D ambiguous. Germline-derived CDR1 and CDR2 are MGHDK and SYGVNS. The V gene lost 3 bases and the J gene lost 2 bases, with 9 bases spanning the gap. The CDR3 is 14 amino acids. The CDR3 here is CASSEIPYTDTQYF. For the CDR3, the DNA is TGTGCCAGCAGTGAGATTCCCTACACAGATACGCAGTATTTT.